This T cell receptor (beta chain) was identified during a study of blood T cell repertoires in COVID-19. About the study: PBMCs, B-cell-depleted T cells, or T cells provided the cDNA or gDNA that made up the material.

CDR3 size: 14 residues. Germline CDR1 and CDR2: MNHNS and SASEGT. Trimming cost V 2 bases and J 5 bases, with 12 bases left between them. TCRdb's copy holds only in-frame clones and misses some; the assay was immunoSEQ multiplex PCR. The sample yields about 25,000 clones, about 88% seen once. Sequencing was carried out using peripheral blood. The clonotype comes from a man between 65 and 85 years old with active COVID-19. The chain employs TRBV6-1 and TRBJ1-1; weak D call: TRBD1 (6 bases). The DNA of the CDR3 is TGTGCCAGCAGTGAAATTACAGGGTGGACTGAAGCTTTCTTT. It specifies CASSEITGWTEAFF.